This T cell receptor beta chain was obtained from a study of T cells in Graves' hyperthyroidism and ophthalmopathy. General observations from the study: Most thyroid-expanded clonotypes above 0.001 were also found in blood. In validation, the model predicted ophthalmopathy. These predictions came a median roughly six months before onset.

What was amplified from RNA transcripts were TCR beta CDR3 regions. The HTBI set primed first-round TCR CDR3 RT-PCR. TCRdb recomputed calls from the multiplex PCR reads with MiXCR, one row per CDR3 protein. The sample records around 300,000 distinct CDR3 sequences, around 20% being singletons. Enrolled ophthalmopathy patients presented with a Clinical Activity Score of at least 3, a NOSPECS grade of at least 4, and disease duration under 3 months. Diagnosis relied on clinical symptoms, serum thyroxine and TRAb, thyroid ultrasound and orbital computed tomography. Trimming cost V 3 bases and J 4 bases, with 13 bases left between them. Germline assignment: CDR1 GTSNPN and CDR2 SVGIG (reference sequence). There are 13 residues in the CDR3. This clonotype was seen a few times. Its antigen remains unidentified.

The receptor was isolated from a man aged 50-59 years with Graves' ophthalmopathy. Sequencing used blood. The chain combines TRBV30 with TRBJ2-7, with D possibly being TRBD1 (5 bases). CDR3 in amino acids: CAWSEGQVYEQYF. As DNA, the CDR3 is TGTGCCTGGAGCGAAGGACAAGTATACGAGCAGTACTTC.